This TCR beta chain comes out of a study of cytomegalovirus exposure and HLA in healthy donors. The PCR employed 60 Vbeta primers together with 13 Jbeta primers. Profiled with immunoSEQ multiplex PCR; TCRdb holds only in-frame clones, not every one. The table has some 170,000 clones, roughly 80% seen once. CDR1 SNHLY and CDR2 FYNNEI come from the germline V gene. This CDR3 contains 13 residues. Trimming removed 7 bases at V and 5 bases at J, with 14 bases between. The chain has TRBV2 and TRBJ1-2, with D possibly being TRBD1 (5 bases). This sequence was found in a woman between 25 and 40 years old in good health and CMV-seropositive. Material for sequencing was PBMCs. In DNA form, the CDR3 reads TGTGCCAGCACCCTGATACAGGCTTATGGCTACACCTTC. It yields the protein CASTLIQAYGYTF.